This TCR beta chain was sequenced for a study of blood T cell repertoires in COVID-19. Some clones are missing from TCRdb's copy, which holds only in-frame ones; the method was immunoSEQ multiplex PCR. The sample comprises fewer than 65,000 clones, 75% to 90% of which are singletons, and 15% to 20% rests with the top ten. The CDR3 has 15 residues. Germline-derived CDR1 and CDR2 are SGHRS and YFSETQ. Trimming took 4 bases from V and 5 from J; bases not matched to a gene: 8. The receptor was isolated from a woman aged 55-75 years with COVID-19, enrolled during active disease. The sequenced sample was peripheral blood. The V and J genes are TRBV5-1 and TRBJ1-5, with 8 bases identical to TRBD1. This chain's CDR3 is CASSLGQGQDQPQHF. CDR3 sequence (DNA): TGCGCCAGCAGCCTAGGACAGGGACAGGATCAGCCCCAGCATTTT.